In its sample, the clone carrying this T cell receptor beta chain was seen once. Blood was drawn at first hyperthyroidism diagnosis, before any ophthalmopathy symptoms. These data come from a study of T cells in Graves' hyperthyroidism and ophthalmopathy. RNA transcripts gave rise to amplified TCR beta CDR3 regions. Initially, a first-round RT-PCR of the TCR CDR3 employed the HTBI primer set. TCRdb re-analysed the multiplex PCR reads in MiXCR, keeping a single row per CDR3 protein. Of 150,000 or so distinct CDR3 sequences listed, over 7.5% are singletons. The sequence was obtained from a woman aged 18-29 years with Graves' hyperthyroidism that later progressed to Graves' ophthalmopathy. Sequencing input: blood.

The CDR3 coding sequence is TGCAGTGCGGATAAGAGTTACAATGAGCAGTTCTTC. It translates to CSADKSYNEQFF. V is TRBV20-1 and J is TRBJ2-1; D is unresolved. Trimming stripped 6 bases from V and 4 bases from J, with 10 bases between. CDR1 DFQATT and CDR2 SNEGSKA come from the germline V gene (reference sequence). This CDR3 spans 12 amino acids.